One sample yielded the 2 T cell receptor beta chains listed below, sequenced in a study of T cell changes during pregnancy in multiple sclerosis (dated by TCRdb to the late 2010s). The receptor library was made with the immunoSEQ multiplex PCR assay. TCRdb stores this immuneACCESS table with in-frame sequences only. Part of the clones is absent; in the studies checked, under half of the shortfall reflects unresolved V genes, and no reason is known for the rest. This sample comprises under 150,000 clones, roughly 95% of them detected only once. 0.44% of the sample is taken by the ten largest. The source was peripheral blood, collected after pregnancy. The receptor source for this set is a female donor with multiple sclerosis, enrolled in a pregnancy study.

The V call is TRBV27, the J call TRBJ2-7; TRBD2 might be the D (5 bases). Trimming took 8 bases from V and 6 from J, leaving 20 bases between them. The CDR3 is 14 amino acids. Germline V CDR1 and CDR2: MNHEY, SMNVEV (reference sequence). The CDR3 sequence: CASSARGRLGEQYF. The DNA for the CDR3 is TGTGCCAGCTCCGCCCGGGGTAGACTGGGCGAGCAGTACTTC.

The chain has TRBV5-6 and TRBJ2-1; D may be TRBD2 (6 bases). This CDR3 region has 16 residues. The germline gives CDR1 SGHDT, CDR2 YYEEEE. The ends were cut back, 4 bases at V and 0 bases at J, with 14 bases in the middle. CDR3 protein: CASSPGAGSSYNEQFF. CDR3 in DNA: TGTGCCAGCAGCCCGGGAGCGGGTAGCTCCTACAATGAGCAGTTCTTC.